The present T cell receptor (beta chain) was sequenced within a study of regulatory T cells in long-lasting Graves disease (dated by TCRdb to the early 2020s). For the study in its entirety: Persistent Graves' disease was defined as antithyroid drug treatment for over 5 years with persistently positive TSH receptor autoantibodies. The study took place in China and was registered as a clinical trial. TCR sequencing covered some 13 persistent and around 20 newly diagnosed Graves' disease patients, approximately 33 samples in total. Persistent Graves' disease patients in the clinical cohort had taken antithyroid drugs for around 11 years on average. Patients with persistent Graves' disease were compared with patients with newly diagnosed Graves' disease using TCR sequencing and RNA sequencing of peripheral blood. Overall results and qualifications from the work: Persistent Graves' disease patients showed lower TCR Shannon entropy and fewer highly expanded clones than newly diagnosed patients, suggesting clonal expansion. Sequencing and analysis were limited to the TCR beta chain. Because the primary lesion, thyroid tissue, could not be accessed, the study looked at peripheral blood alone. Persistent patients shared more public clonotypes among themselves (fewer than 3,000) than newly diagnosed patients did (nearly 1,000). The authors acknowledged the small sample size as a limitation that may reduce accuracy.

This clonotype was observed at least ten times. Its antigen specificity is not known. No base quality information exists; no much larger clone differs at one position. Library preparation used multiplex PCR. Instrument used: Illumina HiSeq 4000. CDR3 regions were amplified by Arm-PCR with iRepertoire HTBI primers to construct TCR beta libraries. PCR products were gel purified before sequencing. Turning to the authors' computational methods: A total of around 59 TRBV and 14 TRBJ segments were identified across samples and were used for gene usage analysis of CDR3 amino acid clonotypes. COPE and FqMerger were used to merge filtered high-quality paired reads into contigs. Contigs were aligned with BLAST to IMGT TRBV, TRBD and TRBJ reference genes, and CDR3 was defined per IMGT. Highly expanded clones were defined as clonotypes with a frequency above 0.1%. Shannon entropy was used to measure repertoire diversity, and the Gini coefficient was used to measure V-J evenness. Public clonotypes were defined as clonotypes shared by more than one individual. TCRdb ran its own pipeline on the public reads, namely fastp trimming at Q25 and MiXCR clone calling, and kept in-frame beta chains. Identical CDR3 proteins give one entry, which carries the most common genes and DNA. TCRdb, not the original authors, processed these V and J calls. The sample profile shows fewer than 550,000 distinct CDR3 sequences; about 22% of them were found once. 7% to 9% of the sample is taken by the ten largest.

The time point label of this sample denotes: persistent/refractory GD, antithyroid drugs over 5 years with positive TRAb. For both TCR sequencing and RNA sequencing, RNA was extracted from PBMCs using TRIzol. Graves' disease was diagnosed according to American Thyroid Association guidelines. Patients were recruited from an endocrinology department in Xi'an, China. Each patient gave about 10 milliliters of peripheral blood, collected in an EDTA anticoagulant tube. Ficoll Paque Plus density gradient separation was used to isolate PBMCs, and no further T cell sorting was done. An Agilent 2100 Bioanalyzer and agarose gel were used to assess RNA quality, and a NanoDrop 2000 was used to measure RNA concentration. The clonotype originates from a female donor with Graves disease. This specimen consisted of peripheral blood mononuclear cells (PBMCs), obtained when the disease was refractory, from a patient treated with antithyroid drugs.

In nucleotides, the sequence is TGTGCCTGGACCGACTCACCCGAGACCCAGTACTTC. Translation gives CAWTDSPETQYF. Rearrangement joined TRBV30 to TRBJ2-5; there is no confident call for the D gene. CDR1 and CDR2, looked up from the germline V gene (reference sequence), are GTSNPN and SVGIG. The CDR3 sequence holds 12 residues, the cysteine and phenylalanine included. The kept DNA is CDR3 alone, 36 bases in frame from the first base. V lost 4 bases and J lost 5 bases; the stretch between them is 11 bases long. Reference TRBV30 and TRBJ2-5 genes cover what lies past the CDR3, so the full variable domain is SQTIHQWPATLVQPVGSPLSLECTVEGTSNPNLYWYRQAAGRGLQLLFYSVGIGQISSEVPQNLSASRPQDRQFILSSKKLLLSDSGFYLCAWTDSPETQYFGPGTRLLVL.